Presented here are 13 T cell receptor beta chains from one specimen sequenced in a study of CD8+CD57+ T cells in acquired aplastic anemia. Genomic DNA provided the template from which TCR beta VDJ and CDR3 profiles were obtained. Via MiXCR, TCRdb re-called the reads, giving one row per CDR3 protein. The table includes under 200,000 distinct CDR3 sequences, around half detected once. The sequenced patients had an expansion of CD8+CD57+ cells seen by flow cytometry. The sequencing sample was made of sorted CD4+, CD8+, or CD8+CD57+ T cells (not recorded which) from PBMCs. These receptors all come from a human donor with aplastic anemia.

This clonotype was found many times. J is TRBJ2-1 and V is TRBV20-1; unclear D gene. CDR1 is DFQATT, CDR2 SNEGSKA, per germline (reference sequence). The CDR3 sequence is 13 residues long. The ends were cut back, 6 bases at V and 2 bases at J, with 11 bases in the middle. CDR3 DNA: TGCAGTGCCGCCGGGCCAGCCTACAATGAGCAGTTCTTC. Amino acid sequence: CSAAGPAYNEQFF.

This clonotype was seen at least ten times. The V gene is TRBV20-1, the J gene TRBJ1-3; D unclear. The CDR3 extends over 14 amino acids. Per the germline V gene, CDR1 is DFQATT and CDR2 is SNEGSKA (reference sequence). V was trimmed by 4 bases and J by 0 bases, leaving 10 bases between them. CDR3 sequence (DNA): TGCAGTGCTAAACAGACGAGCTCTGGAAACACCATATATTTT. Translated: CSAKQTSSGNTIYF.

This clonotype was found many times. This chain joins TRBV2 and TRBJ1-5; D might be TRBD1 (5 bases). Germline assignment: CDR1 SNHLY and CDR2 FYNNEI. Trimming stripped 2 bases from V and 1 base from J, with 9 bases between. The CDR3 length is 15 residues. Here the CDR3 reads CASSEWGTSNQPQHF. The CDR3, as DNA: TGTGCCAGCAGTGAATGGGGCACCAGCAATCAGCCCCAGCATTTT.

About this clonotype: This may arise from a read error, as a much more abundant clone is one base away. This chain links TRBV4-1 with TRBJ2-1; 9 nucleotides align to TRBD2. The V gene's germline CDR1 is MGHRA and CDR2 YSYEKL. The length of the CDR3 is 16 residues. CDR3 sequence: CASSQRSGGTYNEQIF. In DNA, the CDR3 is TGCGCCAGCAGCCAGCGTAGCGGGGGTACCTACAATGAGCAGATCTTC.

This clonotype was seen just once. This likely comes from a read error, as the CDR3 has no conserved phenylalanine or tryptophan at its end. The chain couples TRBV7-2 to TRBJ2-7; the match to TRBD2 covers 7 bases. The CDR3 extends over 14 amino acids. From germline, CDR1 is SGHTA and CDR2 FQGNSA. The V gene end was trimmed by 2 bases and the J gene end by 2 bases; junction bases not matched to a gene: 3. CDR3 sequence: CASSLPAGAYEQYS. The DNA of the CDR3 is TGTGCCAGCAGCTTACCGGCGGGGGCCTACGAGCAGTACTCC.

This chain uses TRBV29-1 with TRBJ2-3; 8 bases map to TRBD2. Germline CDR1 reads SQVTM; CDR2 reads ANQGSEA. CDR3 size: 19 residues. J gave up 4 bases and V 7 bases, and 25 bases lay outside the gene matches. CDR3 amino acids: CSALGGLEDGEVVADTQYF. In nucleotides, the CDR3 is TGCAGCGCCTTGGGGGGACTAGAGGATGGTGAGGTCGTCGCAGATACGCAGTATTTT.

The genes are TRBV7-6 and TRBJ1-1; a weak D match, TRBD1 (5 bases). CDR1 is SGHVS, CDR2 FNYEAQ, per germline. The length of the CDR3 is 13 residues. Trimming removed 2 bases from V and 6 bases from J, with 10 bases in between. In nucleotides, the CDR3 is TGTGCCAGCAGCTTATCAGGGCTCCCTGAAGCTTTCTTT. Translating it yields CASSLSGLPEAFF.

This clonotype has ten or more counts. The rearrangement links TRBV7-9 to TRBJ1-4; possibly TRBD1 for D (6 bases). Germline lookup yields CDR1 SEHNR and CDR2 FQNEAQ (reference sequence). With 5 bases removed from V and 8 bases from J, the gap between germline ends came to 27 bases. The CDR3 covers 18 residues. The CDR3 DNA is TGTGCCAGCAGCCTCCGGGACAATCACCGCCGGGGGAACGAAAAACTGTTTTTT. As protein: CASSLRDNHRRGNEKLFF. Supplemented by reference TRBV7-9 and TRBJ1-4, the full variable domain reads DTGVSQNPRHKITKRGQNVTFRCDPISEHNRLYWYRQTLGQGPEFLTYFQNEAQLEKSRLLSDRFSAERPKGSFSTLEIQRTEQGDSAMYLCASSLRDNHRRGNEKLFFGSGTQLSVL.

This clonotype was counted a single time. CDR3 coding DNA: TGCGCCAGCAGCCAAGATTTTGCAGGATCAGGGGCCTATAATTCACCCCTCCACTTT. Translation: CASSQDFAGSGAYNSPLHF. The rearrangement links TRBV4-1 to TRBJ1-6, with D possibly TRBD1 on 6 matching bases. The CDR3 loop spans 19 amino acids. From germline, CDR1 is MGHRA and CDR2 YSYEKL. V was clipped by 0 bases and J by 2 bases, with 17 bases between them.

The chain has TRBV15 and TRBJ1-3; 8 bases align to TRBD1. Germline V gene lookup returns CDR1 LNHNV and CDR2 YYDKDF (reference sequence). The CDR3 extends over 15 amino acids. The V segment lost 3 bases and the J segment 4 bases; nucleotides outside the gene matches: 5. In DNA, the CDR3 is TGTGCCACCAGCAGTTGGACAGGGATAGGAAACACCATATATTTT. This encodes CATSSWTGIGNTIYF.

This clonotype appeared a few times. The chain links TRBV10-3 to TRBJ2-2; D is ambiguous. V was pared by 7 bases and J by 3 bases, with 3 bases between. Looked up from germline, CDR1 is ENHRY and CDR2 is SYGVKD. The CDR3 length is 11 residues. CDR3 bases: TGTGCCATCATGGACACCGGGGAGCTGTTTTTT. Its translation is CAIMDTGELFF.

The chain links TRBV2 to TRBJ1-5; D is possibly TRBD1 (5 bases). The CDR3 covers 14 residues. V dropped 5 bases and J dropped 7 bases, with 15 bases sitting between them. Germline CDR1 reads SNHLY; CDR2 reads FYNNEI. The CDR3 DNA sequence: TGTGCCAGCAGTAATAGTCAGGGAGGACAGCCCCAGCATTTT. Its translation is CASSNSQGGQPQHF.

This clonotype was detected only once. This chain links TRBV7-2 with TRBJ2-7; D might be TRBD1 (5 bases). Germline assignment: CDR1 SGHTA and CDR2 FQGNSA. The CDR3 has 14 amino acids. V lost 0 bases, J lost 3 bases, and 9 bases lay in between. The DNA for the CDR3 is TGTGCCAGCAGCTTAGCAGGGGTCGACTACGAGCAGTACTTC. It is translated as CASSLAGVDYEQYF.